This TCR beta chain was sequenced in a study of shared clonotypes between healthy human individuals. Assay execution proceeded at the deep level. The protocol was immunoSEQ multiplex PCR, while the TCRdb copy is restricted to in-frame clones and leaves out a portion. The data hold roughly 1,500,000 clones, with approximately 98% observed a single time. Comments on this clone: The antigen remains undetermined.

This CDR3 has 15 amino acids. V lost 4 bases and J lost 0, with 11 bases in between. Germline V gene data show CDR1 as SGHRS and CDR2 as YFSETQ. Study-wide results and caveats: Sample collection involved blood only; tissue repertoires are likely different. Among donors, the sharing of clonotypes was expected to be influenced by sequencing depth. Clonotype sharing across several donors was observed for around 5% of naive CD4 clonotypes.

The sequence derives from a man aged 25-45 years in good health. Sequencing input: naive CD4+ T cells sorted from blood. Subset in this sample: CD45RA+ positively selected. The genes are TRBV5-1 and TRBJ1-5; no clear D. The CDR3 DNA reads TGCGCCAGCAGCGCTAATGGATATAGCAATCAGCCCCAGCATTTT. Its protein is CASSANGYSNQPQHF. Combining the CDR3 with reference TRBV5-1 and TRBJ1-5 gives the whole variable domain KAGVTQTPRYLIKTRGQQVTLSCSPISGHRSVSWYQQTPGQGLQFLFEYFSETQRNKGNFPGRFSGRQFSNSRSEMNVSTLELGDSALYLCASSANGYSNQPQHFGDGTRLSIL.